This T cell receptor (beta chain) was retrieved from a study of vaccination and CD4 T cells after COVID-19. Across the study: Overlapping spike peptides served as the stimulus for the cells. These peptides came from SARS-CoV-2 and from the common cold coronaviruses HCoV-NL63, HCoV-OC43 and HCoV-229E.

Regarding this clonotype: Its matching antigen is unknown.

The treatment denotes: 10-day PBMC culture with coronavirus spike peptide pools or control peptides (ViraFEST assay). V shed 8 bases and J 1 base; nucleotides not matched to a gene: 7. There are 14 residues in the CDR3. The germline gives CDR1 LGHNA, CDR2 YSLEER. Cultured CD4+ T cell DNA underwent sequencing with the Oncomine TCR Beta short-read assay. MiXCR was run by TCRdb on the PCR reads, yielding one entry per CDR3 protein. Here the sample spans some 10,000 distinct CDR3 sequences, approximately 20% being singletons. The J gene is TRBJ1-1, the V gene TRBV4-3; 7 nucleotides line up with TRBD1. The sequenced sample was CD4+ T cells from blood, cultured in vitro, obtained after SARS-CoV-2 vaccination. The receptor was isolated from a human donor who had recovered from COVID-19. CDR3 in amino acids: CASRGTVRNTEAFF. CDR3 nucleotides: TGCGCCAGCCGGGGGACAGTCCGGAACACTGAAGCTTTCTTT.